This TCR beta chain was obtained from a study of blood T cell repertoires in COVID-19. On the study more broadly: T cells, B-cell-depleted T cells, or PBMCs supplied cDNA or gDNA.

As processed by the authors: Estimation of nucleated cell counts was performed using reference gene primer amplification. The assay was immunoSEQ multiplex PCR, and TCRdb's table has in-frame clones only and misses some. The DNA gave D and trimming, while V, J and clone size come from that table. The profile shows some 270,000 clones, around nine tenths of them singletons. Sequences were obtained from peripheral blood. The TCR comes from a woman aged 55-69 years who had recovered from COVID-19.

The CDR3 sequence is CASSPSGGYNSPLHF. In DNA, the CDR3 is TGTGCCAGCAGCCCCTCGGGGGGTTATAATTCACCCCTCCACTTT. This chain uses TRBV9 with TRBJ1-6, with a weak D call TRBD1 (5 bases). The CDR3 is 15 amino acids. CDR1 SGDLS and CDR2 YYNGEE come from the germline V gene. The V end lost 4 bases, the J end lost 4 bases, and 12 bases lay between the germline ends.